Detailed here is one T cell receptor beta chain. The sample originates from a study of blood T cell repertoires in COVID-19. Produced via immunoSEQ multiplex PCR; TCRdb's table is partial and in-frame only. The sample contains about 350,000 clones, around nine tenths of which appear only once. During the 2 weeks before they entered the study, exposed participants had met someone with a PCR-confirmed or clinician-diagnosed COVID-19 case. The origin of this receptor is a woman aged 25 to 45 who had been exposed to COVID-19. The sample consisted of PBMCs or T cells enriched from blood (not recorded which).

The CDR3 bases are TGCGCCAGCAGCTTGGGTTATCGGGAATACAATGAGCAGTTCTTC. Translating it yields CASSLGYREYNEQFF. The V and J genes are TRBV5-1 and TRBJ2-1; possibly TRBD2 for D (5 bases). Germline CDR1 is SGHRS and CDR2 is YFSETQ. This CDR3 region has 15 residues. Trimming left V 0 bases short and J 4 bases short, with 11 bases between.